This T cell receptor beta chain originates from a study of blood T cell repertoires in COVID-19. The method was immunoSEQ multiplex PCR; TCRdb's version includes in-frame clones alone and lacks a portion of them. The sample includes approximately 76,000 clones, around 86% of them seen just once. This receptor was obtained from a woman aged 55-70 years with acute or convalescent COVID-19. What was sequenced was peripheral blood.

The CDR3 bases are TGTGCTAGTGGTTCAGGACAGTTCTATAGCAATCAGCCCCAGCATTTT. Protein product: CASGSGQFYSNQPQHF. The chain carries TRBV12-5 and TRBJ1-5, with D perhaps TRBD1 (6 bases). From germline, CDR1 is LGHNT and CDR2 FRNRAP. V was trimmed by 4 bases and J by 0 bases, leaving 13 bases between them. CDR3 length equals 16 residues.